This TCR beta chain was recorded in a study of cytomegalovirus exposure and HLA in healthy donors. Study-wide results and limits: Likely technical artifact: a cluster of highly shared sequence variants. Listed as cytomegalovirus-associated were over 150 TCR beta chains. For TCR beta chains, V- and J-gene trimming was later linked to a missense DCLRE1C variant.

Regarding donors, all were healthy bone marrow donors. Use of 60 Vbeta and 13 Jbeta primers characterized the PCR. The method was immunoSEQ multiplex PCR; TCRdb's version includes in-frame clones alone and lacks a portion of them. Of some 160,000 clones listed, around 80% are singletons. CDR3 length: 12 residues. Deletions cut 1 base from V and 8 bases from J, with 5 bases between. The germline V gene encodes CDR1 SGHTA and CDR2 FQGNSA. Notes on this clone: The target antigen is unknown.

The source is a woman aged 40 to 50 in good health and CMV-seropositive. V gene TRBV7-2 combines with J gene TRBJ1-4, with D possibly matching TRBD1 (5 bases). The sequenced sample consisted of PBMCs. The CDR3 bases are TGTGCCAGCAGCTTAGGGGGCGAAAAACTGTTTTTT. Translation gives CASSLGGEKLFF.